The clone carrying this T cell receptor (beta chain) has more than one count but fewer than ten. The target antigen is unknown. Aged 18 to 65, the patients had hyperthyroidism that was newly diagnosed and had lasted under 2 months. For the diagnoses, clinical symptoms, serum thyroxine and TRAb, thyroid ultrasound and orbital computed tomography were used. This entry belongs to a study of T cells in Graves' hyperthyroidism and ophthalmopathy. Study results and limitations: Within blood appeared most thyroid clonotypes that had expanded above 0.001.

The TCR beta CDR3 regions underwent amplification using RNA transcripts as the source. TCR CDR3 regions were first amplified by RT-PCR with HTBI primers. From the multiplex PCR reads, TCRdb called clonotypes with MiXCR, one entry per CDR3 protein. This sample has around 340,000 distinct CDR3 sequences, with about 18% found just once. V gave up 1 base and J gave up 0 bases; unmatched junction bases: 6. The length of the CDR3 is 17 residues. Per the germline V gene, CDR1 is SGHAT and CDR2 is FQNNGV. This clonotype was obtained from a woman in her 30s with Graves' hyperthyroidism that later progressed to Graves' ophthalmopathy. Sequenced sample: blood. The chain links TRBV11-2 to TRBJ1-5, with TRBD1 matching over 7 bases. CDR3 sequence (DNA): TGTGCCAGCAGCTTAGGGCCAGGGGGATATAGCAATCAGCCCCAGCATTTT. Its translation: CASSLGPGGYSNQPQHF.